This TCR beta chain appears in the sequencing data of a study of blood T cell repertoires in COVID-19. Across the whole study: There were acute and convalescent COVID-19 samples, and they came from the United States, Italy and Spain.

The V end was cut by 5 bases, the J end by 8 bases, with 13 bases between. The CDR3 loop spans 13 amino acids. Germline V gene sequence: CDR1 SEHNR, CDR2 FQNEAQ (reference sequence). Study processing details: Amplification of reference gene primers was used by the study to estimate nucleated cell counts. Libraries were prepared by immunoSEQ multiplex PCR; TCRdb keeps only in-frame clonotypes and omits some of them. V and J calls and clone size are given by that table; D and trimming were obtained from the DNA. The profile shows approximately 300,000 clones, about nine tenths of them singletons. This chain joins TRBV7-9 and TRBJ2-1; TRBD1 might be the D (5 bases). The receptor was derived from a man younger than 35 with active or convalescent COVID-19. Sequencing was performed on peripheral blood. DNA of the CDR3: TGTGCCAGCAGCACGATCAGGGTCGATGAGCAGTTCTTC. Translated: CASSTIRVDEQFF.